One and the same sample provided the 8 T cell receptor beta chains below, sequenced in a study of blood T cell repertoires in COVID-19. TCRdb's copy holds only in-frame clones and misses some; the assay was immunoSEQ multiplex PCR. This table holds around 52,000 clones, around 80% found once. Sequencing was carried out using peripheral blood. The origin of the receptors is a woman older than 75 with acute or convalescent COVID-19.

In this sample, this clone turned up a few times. The CDR3 spells CASSLDTGGYGYTF. The CDR3 coding sequence is TGTGCCAGCAGCTTAGACACAGGGGGGTATGGCTACACCTTC. The chain joins TRBV7-2 to TRBJ1-2, with 8 bases that match TRBD1. J gave up 5 bases and V 1 base, and 3 bases lay outside the gene matches. The germline V gene has CDR1 SGHTA and CDR2 FQGNSA. The CDR3 is 14 amino acids.

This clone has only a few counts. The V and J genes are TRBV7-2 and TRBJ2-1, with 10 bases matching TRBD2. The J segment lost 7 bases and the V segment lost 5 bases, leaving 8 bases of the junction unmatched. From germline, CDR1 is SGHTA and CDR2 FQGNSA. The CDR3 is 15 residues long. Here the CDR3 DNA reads TGTGCCAGCAGCCCACTAGCGGGAACGAAGAATGAGCAGTTCTTC. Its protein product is CASSPLAGTKNEQFF.

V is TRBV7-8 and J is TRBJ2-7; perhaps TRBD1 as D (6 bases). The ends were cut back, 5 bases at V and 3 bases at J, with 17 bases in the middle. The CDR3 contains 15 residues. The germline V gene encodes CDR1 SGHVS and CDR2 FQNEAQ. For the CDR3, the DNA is TGTGCCAGCAGCAACAGGGAATCAGGGGACTACGAGCAGTACTTC. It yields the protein CASSNRESGDYEQYF. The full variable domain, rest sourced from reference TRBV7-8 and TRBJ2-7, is GAGVSQSPRYKVAKRGQDVALRCDPISGHVSLFWYQQALGQGPEFLTYFQNEAQLDKSGLPSDRFFAERPEGSVSTLKIQRTQQEDSAVYLCASSNRESGDYEQYFGPGTRLTVT.

The CDR3 here is CASSLGLAMGSREQFF. In DNA, the CDR3 is TGTGCCAGCAGCTTGGGACTAGCAATGGGCTCTCGTGAGCAGTTCTTC. The chain links TRBV5-6 to TRBJ2-1; the match to TRBD2 covers 7 bases. Germline trimming cut 0 bases from V and 9 bases from J; bases unmatched to any gene: 12. The V gene's germline CDR1 is SGHDT and CDR2 YYEEEE. This CDR3 has 16 amino acids.

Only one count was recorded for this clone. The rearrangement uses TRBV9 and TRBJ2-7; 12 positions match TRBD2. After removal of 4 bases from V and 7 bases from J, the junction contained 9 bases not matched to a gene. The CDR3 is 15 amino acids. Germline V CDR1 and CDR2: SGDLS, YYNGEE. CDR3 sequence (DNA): TGTGCCAGCAGCCTATCGACTAGCGGGAGTAGTGAGCAGTACTTC. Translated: CASSLSTSGSSEQYF.

This CDR3 is CATEDPASRRHEQFF. In nucleotides, the CDR3 is TGTGCCACCGAGGACCCAGCGAGCAGGAGGCATGAGCAGTTCTTC. The rearrangement links TRBV24-1 to TRBJ2-1; a possible D gene is TRBD2 (5 bases). The CDR3 spans 15 residues. Germline CDR1 and CDR2: KGHDR and SFDVKD. V lost 9 bases and J 8 bases, leaving 22 bases between the germline ends.

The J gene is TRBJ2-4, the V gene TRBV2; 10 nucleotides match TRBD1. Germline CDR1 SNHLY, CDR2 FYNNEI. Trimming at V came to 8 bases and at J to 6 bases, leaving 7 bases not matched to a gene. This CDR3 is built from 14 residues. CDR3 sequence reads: CASGGTGVVNIQYF. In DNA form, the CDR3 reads TGTGCCAGCGGGGGGACAGGGGTAGTAAACATTCAGTACTTC.

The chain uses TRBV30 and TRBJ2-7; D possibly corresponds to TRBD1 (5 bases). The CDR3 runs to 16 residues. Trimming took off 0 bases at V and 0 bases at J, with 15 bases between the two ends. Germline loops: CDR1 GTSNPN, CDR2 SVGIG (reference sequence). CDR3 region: CAWSVVGRAPSYEQYF. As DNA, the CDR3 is TGTGCCTGGAGTGTAGTCGGCAGGGCCCCCTCCTACGAGCAGTACTTC. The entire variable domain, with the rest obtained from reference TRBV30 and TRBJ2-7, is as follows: SQTIHQWPATLVQPVGSPLSLECTVEGTSNPNLYWYRQAAGRGLQLLFYSVGIGQISSEVPQNLSASRPQDRQFILSSKKLLLSDSGFYLCAWSVVGRAPSYEQYFGPGTRLTVT.